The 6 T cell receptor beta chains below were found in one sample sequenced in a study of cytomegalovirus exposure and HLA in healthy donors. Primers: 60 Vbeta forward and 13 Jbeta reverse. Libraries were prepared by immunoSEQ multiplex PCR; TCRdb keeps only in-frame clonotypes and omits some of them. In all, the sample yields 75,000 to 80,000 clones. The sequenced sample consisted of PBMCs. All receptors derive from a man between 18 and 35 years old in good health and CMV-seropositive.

For the CDR3, the DNA is TGTGCCAGCGAGTTATCCTCCTCGAACACTGAAGCTTTCTTT. Translated, it gives CASELSSSNTEAFF. This chain links TRBV6-6 with TRBJ1-1; no clear D gene. There are 14 residues in the CDR3. Trimming removed 8 bases at V and 1 base at J, with 14 bases between. Looked up from germline, CDR1 is MNHNY and CDR2 is SVGAGI (reference sequence).

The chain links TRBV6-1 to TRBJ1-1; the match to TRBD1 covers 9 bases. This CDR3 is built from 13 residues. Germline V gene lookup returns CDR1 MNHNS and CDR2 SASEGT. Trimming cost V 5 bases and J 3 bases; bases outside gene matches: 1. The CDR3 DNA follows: TGTGCCAGCAGTTGGACAGGGGACACTGAAGCTTTCTTT. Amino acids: CASSWTGDTEAFF.

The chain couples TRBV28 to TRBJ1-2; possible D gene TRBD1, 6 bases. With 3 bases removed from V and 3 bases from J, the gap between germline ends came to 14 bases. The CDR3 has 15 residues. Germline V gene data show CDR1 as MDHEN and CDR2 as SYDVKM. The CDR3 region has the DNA TGTGCCAGCAGTTTGAGGCACAGGGTTTACTATGGCTACACCTTC. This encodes CASSLRHRVYYGYTF.

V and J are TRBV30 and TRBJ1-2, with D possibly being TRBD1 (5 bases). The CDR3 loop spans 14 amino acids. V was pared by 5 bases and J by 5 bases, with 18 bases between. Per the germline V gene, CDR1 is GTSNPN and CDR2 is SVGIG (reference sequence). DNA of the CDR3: TGTGCCTGGGTGGGGGTTGGGGGAGGATATGGCTACACCTTC. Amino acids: CAWVGVGGGYGYTF.

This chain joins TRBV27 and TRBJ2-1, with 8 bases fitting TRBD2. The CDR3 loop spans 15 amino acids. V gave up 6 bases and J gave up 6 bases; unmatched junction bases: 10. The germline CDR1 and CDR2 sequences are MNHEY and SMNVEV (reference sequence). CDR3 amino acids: CASRLPGLGSNEQFF. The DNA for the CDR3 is TGTGCCAGCAGGCTACCGGGACTAGGGAGCAATGAGCAGTTCTTC.

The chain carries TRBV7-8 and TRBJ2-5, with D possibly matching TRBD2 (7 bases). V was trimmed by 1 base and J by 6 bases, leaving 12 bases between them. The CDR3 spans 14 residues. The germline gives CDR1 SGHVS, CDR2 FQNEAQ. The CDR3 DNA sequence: TGTGCCAGCAGCTTAGTAGGGGGGGCTCAGACCCAGTACTTC. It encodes CASSLVGGAQTQYF.